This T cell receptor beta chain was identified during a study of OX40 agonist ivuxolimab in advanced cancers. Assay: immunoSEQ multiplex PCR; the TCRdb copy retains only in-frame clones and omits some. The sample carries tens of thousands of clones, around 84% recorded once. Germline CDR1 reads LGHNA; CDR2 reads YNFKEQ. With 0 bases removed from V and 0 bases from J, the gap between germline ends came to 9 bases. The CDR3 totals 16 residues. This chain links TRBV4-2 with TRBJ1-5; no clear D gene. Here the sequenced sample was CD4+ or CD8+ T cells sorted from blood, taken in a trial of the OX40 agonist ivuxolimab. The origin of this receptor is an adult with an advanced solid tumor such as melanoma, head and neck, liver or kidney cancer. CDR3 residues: CASSQDTGFSNQPQHF. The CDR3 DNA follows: TGTGCCAGCAGCCAAGACACCGGGTTTAGCAATCAGCCCCAGCATTTT.